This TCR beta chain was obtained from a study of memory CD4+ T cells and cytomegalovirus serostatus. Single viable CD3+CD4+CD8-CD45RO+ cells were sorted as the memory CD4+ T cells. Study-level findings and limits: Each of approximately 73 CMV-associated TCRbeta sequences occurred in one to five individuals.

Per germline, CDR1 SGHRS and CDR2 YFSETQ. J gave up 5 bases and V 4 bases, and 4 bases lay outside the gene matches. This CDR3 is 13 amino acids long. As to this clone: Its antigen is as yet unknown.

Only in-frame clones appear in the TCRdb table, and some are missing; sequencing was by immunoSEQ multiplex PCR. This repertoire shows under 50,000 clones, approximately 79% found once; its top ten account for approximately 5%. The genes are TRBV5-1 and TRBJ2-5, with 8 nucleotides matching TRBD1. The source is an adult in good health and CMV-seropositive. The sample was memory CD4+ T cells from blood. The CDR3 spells CASSPRTGETQYF. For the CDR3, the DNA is TGCGCCAGCAGCCCGCGGACAGGGGAGACCCAGTACTTC.